These 6 T cell receptor beta chains were all obtained from the same sample, sequenced in a study of cytomegalovirus exposure and HLA in healthy donors. Researchers ran the PCR with 60 Vbeta and 13 Jbeta primers. Assay used: immunoSEQ multiplex PCR; TCRdb lists only in-frame clones, some missing. The profile covers about 160,000 clones, with 70% to 80% appearing a single time and about 1.6% taken by the ten largest. Sequencing was performed on PBMCs. Source of these receptors: a man aged 35 to 55 in good health and CMV-seronegative.

The rearrangement uses TRBV2 and TRBJ2-2; a possible D gene is TRBD1 (6 bases). The V gene lost 5 bases and the J gene lost 5 bases, with 12 bases spanning the gap. This CDR3 has 14 amino acids. Germline V gives CDR1 SNHLY, CDR2 FYNNEI. The CDR3 reads CASSPDRWTGELFF. As DNA, the CDR3 is TGTGCCAGCAGTCCGGACAGATGGACCGGGGAGCTGTTTTTT.

The V gene is TRBV30, the J gene TRBJ1-5, with 7 bases matching TRBD1. The CDR3 is 13 amino acids. Germline lookup yields CDR1 GTSNPN and CDR2 SVGIG (reference sequence). Germline trimming cut 1 base from V and 5 bases from J; bases unmatched to any gene: 2. The CDR3 loop is CAWSEGGDQPQHF. In nucleotides, the CDR3 is TGTGCCTGGAGTGAAGGGGGCGATCAGCCCCAGCATTTT.

As for this clone: The DNA is left out, because the CDR3 cannot be placed on it with certainty; the CDR3 is given as TCRdb lists it. The chain is built from TRBV30 and TRBJ2-5; the D call of TRBD1 is as the table states it, not checked on the DNA. The CDR3 spans 15 residues, counting both ends. Germline V gives CDR1 GTSNPN, CDR2 SVGIG (reference sequence). CDR3 amino acids: CAWSFGPGSPKTQYF.

This chain connects TRBV27 to TRBJ1-2; 8 bases fit TRBD1. Trimming at V came to 8 bases and at J to 4 bases, leaving 12 bases not matched to a gene. The CDR3 length is 15 residues. Looked up from germline, CDR1 is MNHEY and CDR2 is SMNVEV (reference sequence). In DNA form, the CDR3 reads TGTGCCAGCGGGTTGGGGACAGGAGATTTCTATGGCTACACCTTC. Its protein product is CASGLGTGDFYGYTF.

The rearrangement links TRBV11-1 to TRBJ1-5, with D possibly being TRBD1 (5 bases). Germline loops: CDR1 SGHAT, CDR2 FQDESV (reference sequence). Trimming removed 5 bases at V and 4 bases at J, with 12 bases between. CDR3 length: 14 residues. The CDR3 reads CASSHGANNQPQHF. CDR3 nucleotide sequence: TGTGCCAGCAGCCATGGGGCTAATAATCAGCCCCAGCATTTT.

The rearrangement links TRBV7-3 to TRBJ2-7; 11 nucleotides match TRBD2. The CDR3 contains 15 residues. The trim removed 5 bases at V and 0 bases at J, leaving 3 bases unmatched. CDR1 is SGHTA and CDR2 is FQGTGA in the germline V gene. CDR3 sequence reads: CASSGTSGSSYEQYF. CDR3 bases: TGTGCCAGCAGCGGGACTAGCGGAAGCTCCTACGAGCAGTACTTC.